These 6 T cell receptor beta chains originate from one sample sequenced in a study of blood T cells in healthy people across ages. Next came a second PCR, run for about 6 to 12 cycles, which used a sample-barcoded 5' primer along with a J-beta primer mix. MiXCR was run by TCRdb on the 5' RACE reads, yielding one entry per CDR3 protein. Of almost 1 million distinct CDR3 sequences listed, 51% are singletons. Sequencing was carried out using blood. These TCRs come from a woman aged 60 to 75 in good health.

The sample holds one count of this clonotype. This chain links TRBV20-1 with TRBJ2-7, with D perhaps matching TRBD2 (5 bases). In germline, CDR1 is DFQATT, CDR2 SNEGSKA (reference sequence). This CDR3 spans 16 amino acids. V was trimmed by 1 base and J by 2 bases, leaving 18 bases between them. The CDR3 sequence is CSARASQRMAAYEQYF. The CDR3 DNA is TGCAGTGCTAGAGCGAGTCAGCGGATGGCGGCCTACGAGCAGTACTTC.

The chain combines TRBV25-1 with TRBJ1-4, with TRBD1 matching 9 bases. V shed 3 bases, J shed 8 bases, and the junction held 7 bases outside the gene matches. The germline V gene encodes CDR1 MGHDK and CDR2 SYGVNS. CDR3 length: 15 residues. CDR3 nucleotide sequence: TGTGCCAGCAGTGAGAGAGGGACAGGGCGGGAAAAACTGTTTTTT. Amino acid sequence: CASSERGTGREKLFF.

This clonotype occurred a few times. The chain employs TRBV20-1 and TRBJ2-7, with 7 bases matching TRBD2. The CDR3 loop spans 13 amino acids. The V gene's germline CDR1 is DFQATT and CDR2 SNEGSKA (reference sequence). J lost 3 bases, V lost 1 base, and 3 bases had no gene match. CDR3 in amino acids: CSARGLADYEQYF. In nucleotides, the CDR3 is TGCAGTGCTAGAGGGCTAGCGGACTACGAGCAGTACTTC.

V and J are TRBV6-5 and TRBJ1-2, with a tentative D call TRBD1 (5 bases). V shed 6 bases and J shed 8 bases, with 19 bases lying between them. In germline, CDR1 is MNHEY, CDR2 SVGAGI. The CDR3 extends over 14 amino acids. In DNA, the CDR3 is TGTGCCAGCAGACAAGAGGGGCGAGCGACAGGCTACACCTTC. Translation: CASRQEGRATGYTF.

V gene TRBV4-2 combines with J gene TRBJ2-3; D is perhaps TRBD1 or TRBD2 (5 bases each). With 2 bases removed from V and 4 bases from J, the gap between germline ends came to 16 bases. Germline assignment: CDR1 LGHNA and CDR2 YNFKEQ. This CDR3 is 16 amino acids long. CDR3 amino acids: CASSQPGTPGPDTQYF. In DNA form, the CDR3 reads TGTGCCAGCAGCCAACCCGGGACCCCGGGGCCAGATACGCAGTATTTT.

The V gene is TRBV28, the J gene TRBJ2-2, with 12 bases lining up with TRBD1. The CDR3 is 17 residues long. The J segment lost 3 bases and the V segment lost 8 bases, leaving 10 bases of the junction unmatched. The V gene's germline CDR1 is MDHEN and CDR2 SYDVKM. CDR3: CASALRDRGLYTGELFF. The CDR3 DNA follows: TGTGCCAGCGCCCTCCGGGACAGGGGGCTGTACACCGGGGAGCTGTTTTTT.